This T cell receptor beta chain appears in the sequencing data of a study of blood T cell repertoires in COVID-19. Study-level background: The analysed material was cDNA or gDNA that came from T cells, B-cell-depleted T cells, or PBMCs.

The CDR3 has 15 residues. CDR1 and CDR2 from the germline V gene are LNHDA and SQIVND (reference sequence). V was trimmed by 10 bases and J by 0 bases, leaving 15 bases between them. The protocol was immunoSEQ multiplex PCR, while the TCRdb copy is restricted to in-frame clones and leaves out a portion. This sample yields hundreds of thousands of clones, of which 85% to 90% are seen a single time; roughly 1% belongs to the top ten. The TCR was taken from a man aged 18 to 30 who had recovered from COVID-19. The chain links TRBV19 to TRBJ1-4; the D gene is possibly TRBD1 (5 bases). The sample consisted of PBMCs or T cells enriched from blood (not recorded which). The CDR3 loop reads CATSTARATNEKLFF. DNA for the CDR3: TGTGCCACTTCGACAGCAAGAGCAACTAATGAAAAACTGTTTTTT.